The next 30 T cell receptor beta chains were all read from a single sample in a study of identical twins. TCRdb re-analysed the 5' RACE reads in MiXCR, keeping a single row per CDR3 protein. There are roughly 490,000 distinct CDR3 sequences in the sample; around an eighth occur only once, and approximately 0.98% lies in the top ten. The sample was also reused in another study, on yellow fever vaccine responses in identical twins.

The sample consisted of CD4+ T cells sorted from blood. Receptors were obtained from a woman aged 18-29 years in good health.

At least ten counts were recorded for this clonotype. The rearrangement uses TRBV18 and TRBJ2-1; a weak D match, TRBD2 (6 bases). The CDR3 loop spans 15 amino acids. In germline, CDR1 is KGHSH, CDR2 LQKENI. Trimming took 3 bases from V and 0 from J, leaving 9 bases between them. The CDR3 here is CASSPQGGSYNEQFF. The CDR3 DNA sequence: TGTGCCAGCTCACCGCAGGGAGGCTCCTACAATGAGCAGTTCTTC. The full variable domain, its missing parts supplied by reference TRBV18 and TRBJ2-1, is NAGVMQNPRHLVRRRGQEARLRCSPMKGHSHVYWYRQLPEEGLKFMVYLQKENIIDESGMPKERFSAEFPKEGPSILRIQQVVRGDSAAYFCASSPQGGSYNEQFFGPGTRLTVL.

This clonotype turned up a few times. The rearrangement joins TRBV4-1 to TRBJ2-7, with a weak D call TRBD1 (9 bases). CDR1 and CDR2 (germline): MGHRA, YSYEKL. V was clipped by 8 bases and J by 6 bases, with 23 bases between them. The CDR3 extends over 15 amino acids. The CDR3 loop is CASAGKQGAGGEQYF. The CDR3 DNA sequence: TGCGCCAGCGCCGGAAAACAGGGGGCGGGGGGCGAGCAGTACTTC.

This clonotype occurred a few times. V and J are TRBV12-3 or TRBV12-4 and TRBJ2-3; 7 nucleotides match TRBD2. This CDR3 is 13 amino acids long. V was pared by 2 bases and J by 8 bases, with 4 bases of the junction left unmatched. The CDR3 sequence: CASSLRKRGTQYF. CDR3 coding DNA: TGTGCCAGCAGTTTACGGAAGCGGGGTACGCAGTATTTT.

Only a few counts were recorded for this clonotype. This chain uses TRBV11-2 with TRBJ2-2; TRBD2 aligns across 7 bases. There are 17 residues in the CDR3. Germline CDR1 SGHAT, CDR2 FQNNGV. The V gene end was trimmed by 0 bases and the J gene end by 2 bases; junction bases not matched to a gene: 6. The CDR3 reads CASSLDGLAANTGELFF. For the CDR3, the DNA is TGTGCCAGCAGCTTAGATGGGCTAGCGGCAAACACCGGGGAGCTGTTTTTT. Drawing the rest from reference TRBV11-2 and TRBJ2-2, the complete variable domain is EAGVAQSPRYKIIEKRQSVAFWCNPISGHATLYWYQQILGQGPKLLIQFQNNGVVDDSQLPKDRFSAERLKGVDSTLKIQPAKLEDSAVYLCASSLDGLAANTGELFFGEGSRLTVL.

This clonotype was seen ten or more times. The rearrangement joins TRBV12-3 or TRBV12-4 to TRBJ2-7, with no clear D. The CDR3 sequence is 12 residues long. Trimming left V 0 bases short and J 4 bases short, with 4 bases between. In nucleotides, the CDR3 is TGTGCCAGCAGTTTAGCCACATACGAGCAGTACTTC. It specifies CASSLATYEQYF.

This clonotype was picked up a small number of times. The rearrangement links TRBV11-3 to TRBJ2-6, with no clear D. The CDR3 length is 15 residues. Trimming took 2 bases from V and 0 from J, leaving 5 bases between them. Germline V gene sequence: CDR1 SGHNT, CDR2 YENEEA. The CDR3 loop reads CASSLSNSGANVLTF. The CDR3 DNA follows: TGTGCCAGCAGCTTATCTAACTCTGGGGCCAACGTCCTGACTTTC. The full variable domain, its missing parts supplied by reference TRBV11-3 and TRBJ2-6, is EAGVVQSPRYKIIEKKQPVAFWCNPISGHNTLYWYLQNLGQGPELLIRYENEEAVDDSQLPKDRFSAERLKGVDSTLKIQPAELGDSAVYLCASSLSNSGANVLTFGAGSRLTVL.

This clonotype was counted between two and nine times. The CDR3 nucleotides are TGCAGCGTGACAGGGGCATACGAGCAGTACTTC. Protein product: CSVTGAYEQYF. V gene TRBV29-1 combines with J gene TRBJ2-7; 8 nucleotides line up with TRBD1. The CDR3 sequence is 11 residues long. V was pared by 6 bases and J by 4 bases, with 2 bases of the junction left unmatched. The germline gives CDR1 SQVTM, CDR2 ANQGSEA.

This clonotype showed up just a few times. The chain couples TRBV10-1 to TRBJ2-2, with no clear D. Germline V gene data show CDR1 as WNHNN and CDR2 as SYGVQD (reference sequence). CDR3 length equals 12 residues. With 5 bases removed from V and 6 bases from J, the gap between germline ends came to 7 bases. The CDR3 DNA reads TGCGCCAGCAGTCGTAAGCCCGGGGAGCTGTTTTTT. Protein product: CASSRKPGELFF.

CDR3 nucleotide sequence: TGTGCCAGTAGTGTCGGACTAGCGGGCTCTACTAGCACAGATACGCAGTATTTT. Translation: CASSVGLAGSTSTDTQYF. The chain employs TRBV19 and TRBJ2-3, with 11 nucleotides matching TRBD2. This CDR3 is 18 amino acids long. CDR1 is LNHDA, CDR2 SQIVND, per germline (reference sequence). The V segment lost 5 bases and the J segment 0 bases; nucleotides outside the gene matches: 10.

This chain links TRBV11-2 with TRBJ2-2; 10 bases agree with TRBD2. The germline V gene has CDR1 SGHAT and CDR2 FQNNGV. V lost 2 bases to trimming and J lost 0 bases; unmatched junction nucleotides: 9. The CDR3 is 19 amino acids. CDR3 nucleotides: TGTGCCAGCAGCTTAAGGTCTAGCGGGGGACGCTCGAACACCGGGGAGCTGTTTTTT. This translates into CASSLRSSGGRSNTGELFF.

The chain has TRBV3-1 and TRBJ1-6; D is perhaps TRBD1 (6 bases). Trimming removed 11 bases from V and 10 bases from J, with 24 bases in between. CDR3 length equals 15 residues. From germline, CDR1 is LGHDT and CDR2 YNNKEL (reference sequence). The CDR3 coding sequence is TGTGCCTCCAGCCAAGAACAGGGAAGTCTATCACCCCTCCACTTT. Residues: CASSQEQGSLSPLHF.

This chain connects TRBV20-1 to TRBJ2-7, with TRBD1 as a possible D gene (6 bases). The CDR3 runs to 14 residues. Deletions cut 7 bases from V and 2 bases from J, with 18 bases between. CDR1 and CDR2 from the germline V gene are DFQATT and SNEGSKA (reference sequence). This CDR3 reads CSVIAKTGTYEQYF. The CDR3 nucleotides are TGCAGTGTTATCGCAAAGACAGGAACCTACGAGCAGTACTTC.

CDR3 nucleotides: TGTGCCAGCAGCTTAGGACTAGCCGAAACCTACAATGAGCAGTTCTTC. Amino acid sequence: CASSLGLAETYNEQFF. The V gene is TRBV7-2, the J gene TRBJ2-1; 7 nucleotides match TRBD2. CDR3 length: 16 amino acids. V was clipped by 1 base and J by 2 bases; unmatched bases: 5. In germline, CDR1 is SGHTA, CDR2 FQGNSA.

J is TRBJ2-1 and V is TRBV5-6, with 10 bases that match TRBD2. V lost 4 bases, J lost 4 bases, and 8 bases stayed unmatched. The CDR3 has 16 amino acids. Germline V lookup: CDR1 SGHDT, CDR2 YYEEEE. Here the CDR3 DNA reads TGTGCCAGCAGCCTGAGACTAGCGGGTTTGTACAATGAGCAGTTCTTC. Translating gives CASSLRLAGLYNEQFF.

The chain combines TRBV4-2 with TRBJ2-7, with 12 bases matching TRBD1. Trimming at V came to 1 base and at J to 2 bases, leaving 3 bases not matched to a gene. The CDR3 length is 16 residues. CDR1 and CDR2 from the germline V gene are LGHNA and YNFKEQ. The CDR3 region is CASSQGGTGGPYEQYF. In DNA form, the CDR3 reads TGTGCCAGCAGCCAAGGGGGGACAGGGGGCCCCTACGAGCAGTACTTC.

The J gene is TRBJ2-5, the V gene TRBV18; 8 bases align to TRBD1. There are 16 residues in the CDR3. With V trimmed by 1 base and J by 5 bases, 9 bases remained unmatched. CDR1 and CDR2 from the germline V gene are KGHSH and LQKENI. The CDR3 bases are TGTGCCAGCTCACCACGAGGACAGGGAGTTGGGGAGACCCAGTACTTC. Its translation: CASSPRGQGVGETQYF.

This clonotype was observed a handful of times. The rearrangement joins TRBV24-1 to TRBJ2-1; 10 bases match TRBD2. The V and J ends lost 0 bases and 3 bases, in that order; junction bases with no gene match: 13. Per germline, CDR1 KGHDR and CDR2 SFDVKD. The CDR3 has 20 amino acids. The chain's CDR3 is CATSDLSSGSAGVDYNEQFF. CDR3 in DNA: TGTGCCACCAGTGATTTGTCTAGCGGGAGTGCGGGGGTCGACTACAATGAGCAGTTCTTC.

The chain links TRBV12-3 or TRBV12-4 to TRBJ2-7; possibly TRBD2 for D (7 bases). The CDR3 consists of 13 residues. V lost 0 bases and J lost 6, with 9 bases in between. DNA for the CDR3: TGTGCCAGCAGTTTAGCGGGGGGGCCCGAGCAGTACTTC. Translating gives CASSLAGGPEQYF.

A few counts support this clonotype. The chain uses TRBV28 and TRBJ1-1; D is undetermined. Germline values: CDR1 MDHEN, CDR2 SYDVKM. The CDR3 loop spans 14 amino acids. V lost 7 bases, J lost 1 base, and 13 bases lay in between. The CDR3 sequence is CASNGGGRNTEAFF. The CDR3 DNA reads as TGTGCCAGCAATGGCGGCGGACGGAACACTGAAGCTTTCTTT.

This clonotype has ten or more counts. The chain links TRBV29-1 to TRBJ1-1; weak D call: TRBD1 (5 bases). V lost 6 bases and J lost 0, with 14 bases in between. Germline V gene data show CDR1 as SQVTM and CDR2 as ANQGSEA. The CDR3 is made up of 14 amino acids. CDR3 sequence: CSVLRGDVNTEAFF. The CDR3 nucleotides read TGCAGCGTCCTCCGGGGGGACGTGAACACTGAAGCTTTCTTT. Filled out from reference TRBV29-1 and TRBJ1-1, the complete variable domain reads SAVISQKPSRDICQRGTSLTIQCQVDSQVTMMFWYRQQPGQSLTLIATANQGSEATYESGFVIDKFPISRPNLTFSTLTVSNMSPEDSSIYLCSVLRGDVNTEAFFGQGTRLTVV.

The chain links TRBV5-1 to TRBJ2-3; tentatively, D is TRBD2 (7 bases). CDR1 is SGHRS, CDR2 YFSETQ, per germline. V gave up 1 base and J gave up 6 bases, with 15 bases separating them. The length of the CDR3 is 15 residues. The CDR3 DNA reads TGCGCCAGCAGCTTGATCCTGGGGGGGGCGGATACGCAGTATTTT. It yields the protein CASSLILGGADTQYF.

This chain uses TRBV4-2 with TRBJ2-3, with D maybe TRBD2 (5 bases). Between the trimmed V and J ends, which lost 3 bases and 0 bases, there was a span of 13 bases. In germline, CDR1 is LGHNA, CDR2 YNFKEQ. The CDR3 has 16 amino acids. The CDR3 DNA follows: TGTGCCAGCAGCCAGTTTCACGGACTTAGCACAGATACGCAGTATTTT. Protein: CASSQFHGLSTDTQYF.

A remark on this clonotype: One junction end disagrees with the germline gene, perhaps due to a read error. The J gene is TRBJ2-1, the V gene TRBV5-4; 7 bases are a match to TRBD2. This CDR3 contains 15 residues. Germline CDR1 reads SGHNT; CDR2 reads YYREEE (reference sequence). The CDR3 nucleotides are TGTGCTAGCAGCTTGGGAACGGGGACTAACAATGAGCAGTTCTTC. Translating gives CASSLGTGTNNEQFF.

This clonotype was observed a handful of times. The V call is TRBV4-1, the J call TRBJ1-1; no definite D call. CDR1 MGHRA and CDR2 YSYEKL come from the germline V gene. V shed 0 bases and J shed 0 bases, with 14 bases lying between them. The CDR3 has 17 amino acids. The CDR3 loop is CASSQEGAGLMNTEAFF. CDR3 nucleotides: TGCGCCAGCAGCCAAGAGGGCGCAGGCCTTATGAACACTGAAGCTTTCTTT.

This clonotype was counted a few times. The V gene is TRBV24-1, the J gene TRBJ2-1, with D hard to call. The CDR3 spans 17 residues. Trimming pared 3 bases from V and 4 bases from J, leaving 18 bases between. Germline loops: CDR1 KGHDR, CDR2 SFDVKD. Written as DNA, the CDR3 is TGTGCCACCAGTGATAGTTTCGCGGAGACACCATACAATGAGCAGTTCTTC. Residues: CATSDSFAETPYNEQFF.

The chain has TRBV29-1 and TRBJ2-1; 7 nucleotides line up with TRBD2. With V trimmed by 4 bases and J by 6 bases, 12 bases remained unmatched. The germline V gene has CDR1 SQVTM and CDR2 ANQGSEA. This CDR3 comprises 15 residues. The CDR3 DNA reads TGCAGCGTTGTGGCTGGCGGGAGAGTAACCAATGAGCAGTTCTTC. It is translated as CSVVAGGRVTNEQFF.

V usage is TRBV20-1 and J usage is TRBJ2-5, with D possibly TRBD1 on 6 matching bases. Looked up from germline, CDR1 is DFQATT and CDR2 is SNEGSKA (reference sequence). The CDR3 is 13 residues long. The V gene lost 7 bases and the J gene lost 5 bases, with 17 bases spanning the gap. Here the CDR3 reads CSGGQVIGETQYF. CDR3 sequence (DNA): TGCAGTGGGGGGCAAGTAATCGGGGAGACCCAGTACTTC.

V gene TRBV30 combines with J gene TRBJ2-4; 7 nucleotides align to TRBD2. The ends lost 3 bases at V and 8 bases at J; junction bases unmatched: 19. Germline CDR1 is GTSNPN and CDR2 is SVGIG (reference sequence). The CDR3 contains 17 residues. The CDR3 spells CAWSFGGGVRIEDIQYF. The CDR3, as DNA: TGTGCCTGGAGCTTCGGCGGGGGTGTGAGAATAGAGGACATTCAGTACTTC.

The chain is built from TRBV18 and TRBJ2-5; D is tentatively TRBD1 or TRBD2 (5 bases each). There are 14 residues in the CDR3. V lost 2 bases, J lost 10 bases, and 17 bases lay in between. CDR1 KGHSH and CDR2 LQKENI come from the germline V gene. The CDR3, as DNA: TGTGCCAGCTCACCATCGGGGACCCACAGCGACCAGTACTTC. This codes for CASSPSGTHSDQYF.

CDR3 sequence (DNA): TGCAGCGTTGATCGTACCGACCCCGAGGGCTATGGCTACACCTTC. Encoded protein: CSVDRTDPEGYGYTF. The genes are TRBV29-1 and TRBJ1-2; D remains ambiguous. V lost 3 bases and J 4 bases, leaving 18 bases between the germline ends. Germline values: CDR1 SQVTM, CDR2 ANQGSEA. This CDR3 has 15 amino acids.